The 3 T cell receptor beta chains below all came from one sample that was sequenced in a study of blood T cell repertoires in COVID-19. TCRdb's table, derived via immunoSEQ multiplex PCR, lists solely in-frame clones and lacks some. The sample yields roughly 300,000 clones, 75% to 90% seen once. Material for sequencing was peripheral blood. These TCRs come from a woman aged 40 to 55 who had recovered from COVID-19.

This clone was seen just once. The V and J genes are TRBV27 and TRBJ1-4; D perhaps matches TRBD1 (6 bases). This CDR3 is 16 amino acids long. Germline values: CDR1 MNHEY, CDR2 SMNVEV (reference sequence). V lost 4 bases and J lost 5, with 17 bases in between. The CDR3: CASSYRRTARNEKLFF. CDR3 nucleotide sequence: TGTGCCAGCAGTTACCGGCGGACAGCGCGGAATGAAAAACTGTTTTTT.

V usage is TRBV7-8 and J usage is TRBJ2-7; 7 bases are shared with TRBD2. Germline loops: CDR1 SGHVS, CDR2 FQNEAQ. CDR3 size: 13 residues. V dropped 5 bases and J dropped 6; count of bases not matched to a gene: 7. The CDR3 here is CASSTRSGGEQYF. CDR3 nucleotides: TGTGCCAGCAGCACCCGGTCGGGGGGCGAGCAGTACTTC. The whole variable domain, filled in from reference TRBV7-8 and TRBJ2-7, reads GAGVSQSPRYKVAKRGQDVALRCDPISGHVSLFWYQQALGQGPEFLTYFQNEAQLDKSGLPSDRFFAERPEGSVSTLKIQRTQQEDSAVYLCASSTRSGGEQYFGPGTRLTVT.

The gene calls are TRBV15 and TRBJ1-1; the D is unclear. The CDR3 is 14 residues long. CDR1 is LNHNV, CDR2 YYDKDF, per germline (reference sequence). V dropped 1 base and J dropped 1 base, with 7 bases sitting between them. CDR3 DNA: TGTGCCACCAGCAGAGTTGGCAGGAACACTGAAGCTTTCTTT. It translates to CATSRVGRNTEAFF. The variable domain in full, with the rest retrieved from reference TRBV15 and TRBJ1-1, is DAMVIQNPRYQVTQFGKPVTLSCSQTLNHNVMYWYQQKSSQAPKLLFHYYDKDFNNEADTPDNFQSRRPNTSFCFLDIRSPGLGDTAMYLCATSRVGRNTEAFFGQGTRLTVV.